Shown below are 15 T cell receptor beta chains from a single sample sequenced in a study of blood T cell repertoires in COVID-19. Sequenced by immunoSEQ multiplex PCR; TCRdb stores in-frame clones only, minus some. This repertoire shows around 210,000 clones, 70% to 90% found once; its top ten account for 0.6% to 0.9%. The specimen sequenced was peripheral blood. The receptors were gathered from a woman aged 65 to 85 with acute or convalescent COVID-19.

V is TRBV6-6 and J is TRBJ2-6; D not certain. Germline V CDR1 and CDR2: MNHNY, SVGAGI (reference sequence). With 1 base removed from V and 2 bases from J, the gap between germline ends came to 9 bases. The CDR3 spans 16 residues. The CDR3 sequence: CASSYYSQAGANVLTF. DNA of the CDR3: TGTGCCAGCAGTTACTACTCGCAGGCTGGGGCCAACGTCCTGACTTTC.

The chain uses TRBV18 and TRBJ1-2; possibly TRBD1 for D (6 bases). V was clipped by 2 bases and J by 5 bases, with 12 bases between them. Germline assignment: CDR1 KGHSH and CDR2 LQKENI. This CDR3 is built from 14 residues. The CDR3: CASSPGSGEYGYTF. CDR3 DNA sequence: TGTGCCAGCTCACCAGGATCAGGGGAATATGGCTACACCTTC.

The chain links TRBV4-1 to TRBJ2-5, with a tentative D call TRBD1 (5 bases). V lost 0 bases to trimming and J lost 9 bases, with 17 bases between them. The CDR3 spans 15 residues. Germline V gene data show CDR1 as MGHRA and CDR2 as YSYEKL. The CDR3 nucleotides are TGCGCCAGCAGCCAAGAAGGGGCGGCCCTCCAAGCCCAGTACTTC. Encoded protein: CASSQEGAALQAQYF.

V gene TRBV7-9 combines with J gene TRBJ2-2, with TRBD2 as a possible D gene (6 bases). The V gene lost 5 bases and the J gene lost 5 bases, with 15 bases spanning the gap. This CDR3 contains 15 residues. Germline assignment: CDR1 SEHNR and CDR2 FQNEAQ (reference sequence). CDR3 residues: CASSLSQAGTGELFF. The CDR3 DNA reads as TGTGCCAGCAGCCTGAGCCAGGCGGGAACCGGGGAGCTGTTTTTT.

This clone has a single count. The rearrangement links TRBV6-5 to TRBJ1-1, with unresolved D. Germline V gene data show CDR1 as MNHEY and CDR2 as SVGAGI. CDR3 length: 13 amino acids. V gave up 11 bases and J gave up 4 bases, with 17 bases separating them. The CDR3: CASGSNLFTEAFF. In DNA form, the CDR3 reads TGTGCCTCGGGGTCCAATTTATTCACTGAAGCTTTCTTT.

The genes are TRBV4-2 and TRBJ2-3; 13 nucleotides line up with TRBD2. The CDR3 is 17 amino acids. Germline V gives CDR1 LGHNA, CDR2 YNFKEQ. V lost 1 base to trimming and J lost 2 bases; unmatched junction nucleotides: 3. CDR3 region: CASSQAGTSGDTDTQYF. In DNA, the CDR3 is TGTGCCAGCAGCCAAGCCGGGACTAGCGGGGACACAGATACGCAGTATTTT.

This clone was detected only a few times. V is TRBV29-1 and J is TRBJ2-7; perhaps TRBD2 as D (6 bases). The CDR3 consists of 15 residues. V was clipped by 4 bases and J by 4 bases, with 20 bases between them. The germline V gene encodes CDR1 SQVTM and CDR2 ANQGSEA. This chain's CDR3 is CSVGRMGLPGYEQYF. CDR3 bases: TGCAGCGTTGGGCGAATGGGACTCCCGGGGTACGAGCAGTACTTC.

CDR3 sequence reads: CASSLAPVRDPPDTQYF. CDR3 DNA: TGTGCCAGCAGCTTAGCCCCAGTGAGGGATCCTCCCGATACGCAGTATTTT. This chain connects TRBV7-6 to TRBJ2-3, with TRBD2 as a possible D gene (5 bases). The ends were cut back, 0 bases at V and 6 bases at J, with 19 bases in the middle. CDR3 length: 17 amino acids. CDR1 and CDR2 (germline): SGHVS, FNYEAQ.

The chain uses TRBV23-1 and TRBJ2-1; TRBD1 matches at 10 bases. TRBV23-1 is an open reading frame whose function is uncertain. The CDR3 loop spans 17 amino acids. Germline trimming cut 2 bases from V and 4 bases from J; bases unmatched to any gene: 8. CDR3 coding DNA: TGCGCCAGCAGTCAAATGGACAGGGGGAAAACTTACAATGAGCAGTTCTTC. It codes for CASSQMDRGKTYNEQFF.

The chain carries TRBV15 and TRBJ2-5; D uncertain. V was trimmed by 5 bases and J by 5 bases, leaving 9 bases between them. Germline CDR1 reads LNHNV; CDR2 reads YYDKDF (reference sequence). The CDR3 runs 12 residues. As DNA, the CDR3 is TGTGCCACCAGCCAGGCCCGGGAGACCCAGTACTTC. Translation gives CATSQARETQYF.

The chain uses TRBV4-2 and TRBJ2-1, with D maybe TRBD1 (6 bases). This CDR3 spans 18 amino acids. The V gene lost 0 bases and the J gene lost 0 bases, with 15 bases spanning the gap. Germline CDR1 reads LGHNA; CDR2 reads YNFKEQ. CDR3 protein: CASSQDLQGISSYNEQFF. The CDR3 coding sequence is TGTGCCAGCAGCCAAGACTTACAGGGAATAAGCTCCTACAATGAGCAGTTCTTC.

The chain carries TRBV5-1 and TRBJ1-6; no definite D call. This CDR3 has 14 amino acids. V was pared by 2 bases and J by 10 bases, with 13 bases between. Per the germline V gene, CDR1 is SGHRS and CDR2 is YFSETQ. The CDR3 is CASSLEAEASPLHF. CDR3 sequence (DNA): TGCGCCAGCAGCTTAGAGGCAGAGGCCTCACCCCTCCACTTT. Full variable domain (missing parts from reference TRBV5-1 and TRBJ1-6): KAGVTQTPRYLIKTRGQQVTLSCSPISGHRSVSWYQQTPGQGLQFLFEYFSETQRNKGNFPGRFSGRQFSNSRSEMNVSTLELGDSALYLCASSLEAEASPLHFGNGTRLTVT.

This clone occurred a few times. The CDR3 nucleotides are TGTGCCAGCAGTTTGATCGATTCCCCACAGGGCGCGAACACCGGGGAGCTGTTTTTT. This sequence encodes CASSLIDSPQGANTGELFF. V and J are TRBV28 and TRBJ2-2, with D perhaps matching TRBD1 (6 bases). The CDR3 is 19 residues long. Germline V lookup: CDR1 MDHEN, CDR2 SYDVKM. Trimming stripped 3 bases from V and 0 bases from J, with 20 bases between.

This chain connects TRBV5-8 to TRBJ1-5; 10 bases map to TRBD1. The CDR3 runs to 16 residues. With V trimmed by 4 bases and J by 1 base, 5 bases remained unmatched. CDR1 is SGHTS, CDR2 YDEGEE, per germline. CDR3 nucleotides: TGTGCCAGCAGCCTGGGGGACAGGGGAAGCAATCAGCCCCAGCATTTT. It is translated as CASSLGDRGSNQPQHF.

This clone was detected only a few times. The V gene is TRBV5-1, the J gene TRBJ1-4, with TRBD1 matching over 10 bases. The CDR3 consists of 15 residues. V lost 0 bases, J lost 7 bases, and 3 bases stayed unmatched. Germline CDR1 is SGHRS and CDR2 is YFSETQ. CDR3 DNA: TGCGCCAGCAGCTTGGGGACAGGGGGTACTGAAAAACTGTTTTTT. This encodes CASSLGTGGTEKLFF. The variable domain in full, completed from reference TRBV5-1 and TRBJ1-4, reads KAGVTQTPRYLIKTRGQQVTLSCSPISGHRSVSWYQQTPGQGLQFLFEYFSETQRNKGNFPGRFSGRQFSNSRSEMNVSTLELGDSALYLCASSLGTGGTEKLFFGSGTQLSVL.